The next 5 T cell receptor beta chains were all read from a single sample in a study of T-cell memory formation after mild COVID-19. TCRdb independently ran MiXCR on the 5' RACE reads; one entry per CDR3 protein. Here the sample spans roughly 130,000 distinct CDR3 sequences, 5% to 6.5% being singletons. Material for sequencing was PBMCs or a T cell subset sorted from them (not recorded which). Receptor source: an adult woman who had mild COVID-19 (a few samples of this study predate the infection). Cell type and time point are not known.

V usage is TRBV6-5 and J usage is TRBJ1-1; D is unclear. The CDR3 is made up of 16 amino acids. CDR1 and CDR2 from the germline V gene are MNHEY and SVGAGI. V was shortened by 0 bases and J by 5 bases, with 16 bases between the two germline ends. Here the CDR3 reads CASSYSGLVVMTEAFF. CDR3 DNA sequence: TGTGCCAGCAGTTACTCAGGGTTGGTGGTTATGACTGAAGCTTTCTTT.

The rearrangement joins TRBV6-1 to TRBJ1-2, with 9 bases lining up with TRBD1. Trimming removed 7 bases from V and 2 bases from J; junction bases left unmatched: 2. The CDR3 totals 13 residues. Germline values: CDR1 MNHNS, CDR2 SASEGT. For the CDR3, the DNA is TGTGCCAGCAAAACAGGGGGCAACTATGGCTACACCTTC. Translating it yields CASKTGGNYGYTF.

The rearrangement links TRBV9 to TRBJ2-3; a possible D gene is TRBD2 (6 bases). This CDR3 contains 15 residues. CDR1 and CDR2 (germline): SGDLS, YYNGEE. The V and J ends lost 2 bases and 1 base respectively, with 11 bases between them. CDR3 sequence reads: CASSVGTVGTDTQYF. The CDR3 nucleotides read TGTGCCAGCAGCGTCGGGACTGTCGGCACAGATACGCAGTATTTT.

This clonotype showed up just a few times. The chain recombines TRBV5-1 with TRBJ1-4; D uncertain. CDR3 length: 14 residues. Deletions cut 2 bases from V and 5 bases from J, with 10 bases between. The germline CDR1 and CDR2 sequences are SGHRS and YFSETQ. The chain's CDR3 is CASSFETRNEKLFF. The CDR3 nucleotides are TGCGCCAGCAGCTTTGAGACCCGAAATGAAAAACTGTTTTTT. The full variable domain, with the rest looked up from reference TRBV5-1 and TRBJ1-4, is KAGVTQTPRYLIKTRGQQVTLSCSPISGHRSVSWYQQTPGQGLQFLFEYFSETQRNKGNFPGRFSGRQFSNSRSEMNVSTLELGDSALYLCASSFETRNEKLFFGSGTQLSVL.

This clonotype was seen at least ten times. The chain employs TRBV29-1 and TRBJ2-3; no clear D. V was shortened by 3 bases and J by 2 bases, with 12 bases between the two germline ends. Germline CDR1 reads SQVTM; CDR2 reads ANQGSEA. CDR3 size: 14 residues. The CDR3, as DNA: TGCAGCGTTGATCCCAGAGAATCCACAGATACGCAGTATTTT. It translates to CSVDPRESTDTQYF.